Each of the 18 T cell receptor beta chains below was sequenced from the same sample in a study of Graves' ophthalmopathy and Graves' hyperthyroidism. Amplifying from RNA transcripts, the study obtained TCR beta CDR3 regions. An initial RT-PCR round employing HTBI primers preceded a second-round multiplex PCR. TCRdb recomputed calls from the multiplex PCR reads with MiXCR, one row per CDR3 protein. Seen here are around 590,000 distinct CDR3 sequences, about two fifths observed once, and the top ten hold about 4%. Sequences were obtained from peripheral blood or thyroid tissue (not recorded which). The receptor source for this set is an adult man with Graves' hyperthyroidism.

This clonotype was recorded many times. The V gene is TRBV29-1, the J gene TRBJ1-2; weak D call: TRBD1 (6 bases). From germline, CDR1 is SQVTM and CDR2 ANQGSEA. The CDR3 loop spans 10 amino acids. The CDR3 nucleotides are TGCAGTGTAGGGGGCTATGGCTACACCTTC. The encoded protein is CSVGGYGYTF.

This clonotype was detected a few times. This chain joins TRBV6-5 and TRBJ1-3; D is perhaps TRBD1 (5 bases). Germline V gene data show CDR1 as MNHEY and CDR2 as SVGAGI. The V gene lost 5 bases and the J gene lost 0 bases, with 8 bases spanning the gap. The CDR3 spans 14 residues. The CDR3, as DNA: TGTGCCAGCAGTGGGGGTTACTCTGGAAACACCATATATTTT. Protein product: CASSGGYSGNTIYF.

The chain is built from TRBV14 and TRBJ1-1; tentatively, D is TRBD1 (5 bases). This CDR3 contains 13 residues. Trimming removed 0 bases at V and 10 bases at J, with 12 bases between. Looked up from germline, CDR1 is SGHDN and CDR2 is FVKESK. The CDR3 coding sequence is TGTGCCAGCAGCCAAGATCTTGGGGGTTCAGCTTTCTTT. Translation: CASSQDLGGSAFF.

This clonotype was recorded a few times. CDR3 in DNA: TGTGCCAGCAGCCCACACGACGGGGGCTCTGGGGCCAACGTCCTGACTTTC. Translated: CASSPHDGGSGANVLTF. The chain links TRBV9 to TRBJ2-6; a weak D match, TRBD2 (6 bases). Trimming took off 4 bases at V and 0 bases at J, with 14 bases between the two ends. Germline V gene lookup returns CDR1 SGDLS and CDR2 YYNGEE. The CDR3 is 17 amino acids.

This clonotype was counted a few times. V is TRBV7-2 and J is TRBJ1-2; maybe TRBD1 (5 bases). Germline V gene data show CDR1 as SGHTA and CDR2 as FQGNSA. Trimming pared 1 base from V and 2 bases from J, leaving 14 bases between. The CDR3 is 16 amino acids. CDR3 coding DNA: TGTGCCAGCAGCTTAGGTGGGGCAACCCCCAACTATGGCTACACCTTC. It encodes CASSLGGATPNYGYTF.

This clonotype was counted at least ten times. The chain carries TRBV6-5 and TRBJ1-2; 9 bases match TRBD1. Germline lookup yields CDR1 MNHEY and CDR2 SVGAGI. Unmatched junction bases numbered 4, after V lost 4 bases and J lost 4 bases. The CDR3 is 14 residues long. In nucleotides, the CDR3 is TGTGCCAGCAGTTCTGGGACAGGGAGCTATGGCTACACCTTC. Protein sequence: CASSSGTGSYGYTF.

This chain uses TRBV24-1 with TRBJ2-1; D uncertain. This CDR3 contains 15 residues. Trimming removed 2 bases from V and 2 bases from J, with 9 bases in between. In germline, CDR1 is KGHDR, CDR2 SFDVKD. CDR3 DNA: TGTGCCACCAGTGATTGGGGTCCGGCCTACAATGAGCAGTTCTTC. Its protein product is CATSDWGPAYNEQFF.

The genes are TRBV12-3 or TRBV12-4 and TRBJ2-7; 10 bases align to TRBD1. TRBJ2-1 explains the end of the DNA better; the J call may be wrong. The CDR3 runs to 15 residues. The CDR3 nucleotides read TGTGCCAGCAGTTCCCCGGGACAGGGGTACACTAGGCAGTTCTTC. Translation: CASSSPGQGYTRQFF.

The chain combines TRBV7-2 with TRBJ2-2; 8 bases line up with TRBD1. The J segment lost 7 bases and the V segment lost 8 bases, leaving 12 bases of the junction unmatched. In germline, CDR1 is SGHTA, CDR2 FQGNSA. The length of the CDR3 is 15 residues. CDR3 DNA sequence: TGTGCCAGCGGCCGCCTGACAGGGGAATTCGGGGAGCTGTTTTTT. Translated: CASGRLTGEFGELFF.

This clonotype has ten or more counts. CDR3 bases: TGTGCCAGTAGTAACACGGGTTTGGGTGAAAAACTGTTTTTT. It specifies CASSNTGLGEKLFF. The chain couples TRBV19 to TRBJ1-4; D gene uncertain. The CDR3 loop spans 14 amino acids. V lost 4 bases and J 7 bases, leaving 13 bases between the germline ends. Germline CDR1 LNHDA, CDR2 SQIVND (reference sequence).

This rearrangement joins TRBV20-1 to TRBJ1-2; tentatively, D is TRBD1 (5 bases). This CDR3 is 15 amino acids long. V lost 0 bases to trimming and J lost 8 bases, with 19 bases between them. CDR1 is DFQATT and CDR2 is SNEGSKA in the germline V gene (reference sequence). The CDR3 region is CSARDPGSGAEGYTF. CDR3 DNA: TGCAGTGCTAGAGATCCTGGTAGCGGGGCTGAAGGCTACACCTTC.

V gene TRBV24-1 combines with J gene TRBJ2-2, with 8 bases aligning to TRBD1. Germline V gives CDR1 KGHDR, CDR2 SFDVKD. V was clipped by 4 bases and J by 8 bases; unmatched bases: 5. The CDR3 totals 14 residues. The CDR3 loop reads CATSEVQGAGELFF. CDR3 DNA sequence: TGTGCCACCAGTGAAGTGCAGGGGGCAGGGGAGCTGTTTTTT.

This clonotype has only a few counts. Possible read error: a much larger clone is one base away. The CDR3 bases are TGTGCCAGCAGCTTGGGGGACAGGGGCAGTCAGCCCCAGCATTTT. Its translation is CASSLGDRGSQPQHF. The chain combines TRBV5-4 with TRBJ1-5, with 10 positions matching TRBD1. V dropped 0 bases and J dropped 6; count of bases not matched to a gene: 3. The length of the CDR3 is 15 residues. The germline V gene has CDR1 SGHNT and CDR2 YYREEE (reference sequence).

The V gene is TRBV7-9, the J gene TRBJ2-7; perhaps TRBD2 as D (5 bases). The DNA end is a closer match to TRBJ2-1, so the J assignment may be wrong. The CDR3 totals 14 residues. Germline V gene data show CDR1 as SEHNR and CDR2 as FQNEAQ (reference sequence). Here the CDR3 reads CASTIGGWNNEQFF. The DNA of the CDR3 is TGTGCCAGCACCATTGGAGGCTGGAACAATGAGCAGTTCTTC.

The chain joins TRBV29-1 to TRBJ2-5; the D gene is possibly TRBD2 (5 bases). The CDR3 covers 13 residues. Germline values: CDR1 SQVTM, CDR2 ANQGSEA. The CDR3 DNA is TGCAGTTTATCGGCGACTCGCGGGGAGACCCAGTACTTC. Amino acid sequence: CSLSATRGETQYF.

Remarks on this clonotype: One end of the junction is discordant with germline, which a read error may explain. This sequence joins TRBV15 and TRBJ1-5; possible D gene TRBD1, 6 bases. In germline, CDR1 is LNHNV, CDR2 YYDKDF (reference sequence). CDR3 size: 14 residues. CDR3 nucleotides: TGCGCCAGCAGCCCATCTGGGGGCGAAGAGCCCCAGCATTTT. It encodes CASSPSGGEEPQHF. Together with reference TRBV15 and TRBJ1-5, the CDR3 gives the full variable domain: DAMVIQNPRYQVTQFGKPVTLSCSQTLNHNVMYWYQQKSSQAPKLLFHYYDKDFNNEADTPDNFQSRRPNTSFCFLDIRSPGLGDTAMYLCASSPSGGEEPQHFGDGTRLSIL.

J is TRBJ1-1 and V is TRBV7-2, with D maybe TRBD1 (5 bases). Trimming cost V 3 bases and J 11 bases, with 16 bases left between them. This CDR3 is 13 amino acids long. The V gene's germline CDR1 is SGHTA and CDR2 FQGNSA. The CDR3 reads CASSLGQTGEAFF. The CDR3 region has the DNA TGTGCCAGCAGCTTGGGGCAGACCGGGGAGGCTTTCTTT.

This clonotype was found many times. The chain links TRBV24-1 to TRBJ2-7; D perhaps matches TRBD2 (6 bases). The V and J ends lost 1 base and 5 bases respectively, with 8 bases between them. In germline, CDR1 is KGHDR, CDR2 SFDVKD. CDR3 length: 13 residues. CDR3 loop: CATSDLAGDEQYF. CDR3 nucleotide sequence: TGTGCCACCAGTGATTTAGCGGGTGACGAGCAGTACTTC.